The 32 T cell receptor beta chains presented below share a single source sample, sequenced in a study of CD8+CD57+ T cells in acquired aplastic anemia. TCR beta VDJ and CDR3 profiling used genomic DNA as template. A single record per CDR3 protein comes from TCRdb applying MiXCR to the reads. The data hold 150,000 to 200,000 distinct CDR3 sequences, with 48% observed a single time. CD8+CD57+ cell expansion, shown by flow cytometry, had occurred in the patients selected for sequencing. The sample comprised sorted CD4+, CD8+, or CD8+CD57+ T cells (not recorded which) from PBMCs. These receptors came from a human donor with aplastic anemia.

This clonotype was found many times. The CDR3 DNA reads as TGTGCCAGCAGTTTAAGGACGGGCTACAATGAGCAGTTCTTC. Its protein is CASSLRTGYNEQFF. The chain links TRBV12-3 or TRBV12-4 to TRBJ2-1; no reliable D call. The CDR3 has 14 amino acids. The V end lost 2 bases, the J end lost 3 bases, and 8 bases lay between the germline ends.

The V gene is TRBV7-9, the J gene TRBJ2-7; TRBD1 is a possible D gene (5 bases). The CDR3 totals 13 residues. V was cut by 6 bases and J by 4 bases, with 13 bases left in between. The germline V gene has CDR1 SEHNR and CDR2 FQNEAQ (reference sequence). The CDR3 region is CASSTNQGYEQYF. The CDR3 region has the DNA TGTGCCAGCAGTACAAACCAGGGATACGAGCAGTACTTC.

The CDR3 region is CASSVGTSRTETQYF. The CDR3 nucleotides read TGTGCCAGCAGCGTAGGGACTAGCCGGACAGAGACCCAGTACTTC. The chain links TRBV9 to TRBJ2-5; 8 nucleotides line up with TRBD2. The CDR3 loop spans 15 amino acids. V shed 0 bases, J shed 4 bases, and the junction held 5 bases outside the gene matches. CDR1 is SGDLS and CDR2 is YYNGEE in the germline V gene.

The chain has TRBV9 and TRBJ1-6; no firm D call. The ends were cut back, 7 bases at V and 7 bases at J, with 9 bases in the middle. Germline values: CDR1 SGDLS, CDR2 YYNGEE. The CDR3 runs 12 residues. CDR3 sequence reads: CASGGPNSPLHF. DNA of the CDR3: TGTGCCAGCGGAGGTCCCAATTCACCCCTCCACTTT.

Many counts were recorded for this clonotype. The V call is TRBV11-2, the J call TRBJ1-5, with D possibly TRBD1 on 5 matching bases. Trimming took 0 bases from V and 0 from J, leaving 15 bases between them. The CDR3 spans 18 residues. Germline assignment: CDR1 SGHAT and CDR2 FQNNGV. The CDR3 nucleotides are TGTGCCAGCAGCTTAGAGGGACCACTAGGAGATAGCAATCAGCCCCAGCATTTT. This translates into CASSLEGPLGDSNQPQHF.

The V call is TRBV7-3, the J call TRBJ2-7; 7 positions match TRBD2. The V gene's germline CDR1 is SGHTA and CDR2 FQGTGA. This CDR3 has 13 residues. V was clipped by 2 bases and J by 5 bases; unmatched bases: 3. The CDR3, as DNA: TGTGCCAGCAGCTTAGCGGGAGTTGACGAGCAGTACTTC. This encodes CASSLAGVDEQYF. Using reference TRBV7-3 and TRBJ2-7 for the parts outside the CDR3, the full variable domain is GAGVSQTPSNKVTEKGKYVELRCDPISGHTALYWYRQSLGQGPEFLIYFQGTGAADDSGLPNDRFFAVRPEGSVSTLKIQRTERGDSAVYLCASSLAGVDEQYFGPGTRLTVT.

This clonotype has at least ten counts. The CDR3 loop reads CSAGRGRTAEAFF. Written as DNA, the CDR3 is TGCAGCGCTGGGAGGGGGCGAACGGCTGAAGCTTTCTTT. This sequence joins TRBV29-1 and TRBJ1-1; 7 nucleotides match TRBD1. V dropped 7 bases and J dropped 6; count of bases not matched to a gene: 11. The CDR3 covers 13 residues. Germline CDR1 reads SQVTM; CDR2 reads ANQGSEA.

V and J are TRBV5-1 and TRBJ2-5; TRBD2 might be the D (6 bases). The germline gives CDR1 SGHRS, CDR2 YFSETQ. V was pared by 5 bases and J by 2 bases, with 16 bases between. This CDR3 has 15 residues. CDR3 DNA: TGCGCCAGCAGTTGGAATAGCGGCTCACAAGAGACCCAGTACTTC. This sequence encodes CASSWNSGSQETQYF.

Worth noting for this clonotype: The CDR3 does not end in the conserved phenylalanine or tryptophan, so this is likely a read error. The V and J genes are TRBV12-3 or TRBV12-4 and TRBJ1-3, with a possible D match to TRBD1 (5 bases). CDR3 size: 16 residues. V lost 7 bases and J lost 4, with 20 bases in between. The DNA of the CDR3 is TGTGCCAGCAACCTTCCCGGACATGGAGCGGGAAACACCATATATTCT. It translates to CASNLPGHGAGNTIYS.

This clonotype was observed once. Given a much more abundant clone one base away, this may be a read error. This sequence joins TRBV6-6 and TRBJ2-7; D ambiguous. Germline-derived CDR1 and CDR2 are MNHNY and SVGAGI (reference sequence). The CDR3 runs to 11 residues. The CDR3 protein is CVSSTNHEQYF. The DNA for the CDR3 is TGTGTCAGCAGTACCAATCACGAGCAGTACTTC.

The CDR3 region has the DNA TGCGCCAGCAGCATCCAATCTAGTAGCTCCTACGAGCAGTACTTC. It yields the protein CASSIQSSSSYEQYF. The rearrangement links TRBV5-1 to TRBJ2-7; D is ambiguous. CDR3 size: 15 residues. CDR1 and CDR2 from the germline V gene are SGHRS and YFSETQ. V was pared by 4 bases and J by 0 bases, with 14 bases between.

This clonotype was counted at least ten times. The chain recombines TRBV11-2 with TRBJ2-1; TRBD2 matches 10 bases. The J segment lost 8 bases and the V segment lost 6 bases, leaving 16 bases of the junction unmatched. Germline CDR1 reads SGHAT; CDR2 reads FQNNGV. The CDR3 length is 17 residues. In DNA, the CDR3 is TGTGCCAGCAGTCCTATGGGGAGCGGGAGGGATTACGATGAGCAGTTCTTC. Its protein is CASSPMGSGRDYDEQFF.

This clonotype showed up just a few times. Sequence at one end of the junction differs from germline and may be a read error. This chain's CDR3 is CAGRDSGTGASEAFF. Here the CDR3 DNA reads TGTGCCGGCAGGGACTCGGGGACAGGGGCAAGTGAAGCTTTCTTT. The chain links TRBV27 to TRBJ1-1; 10 bases map to TRBD1. CDR3 length equals 15 residues. CDR1 is MNHEY and CDR2 is SMNVEV in the germline V gene (reference sequence).

The genes are TRBV25-1 and TRBJ2-5; 9 nucleotides align to TRBD1. Germline V gene sequence: CDR1 MGHDK, CDR2 SYGVNS. V lost 6 bases to trimming and J lost 10 bases; unmatched junction nucleotides: 9. CDR3 length: 13 amino acids. CDR3 sequence (DNA): TGTGCCAGCAGCGAAAACAGGGGGCCGATCCAGTACTTC. This gives the protein CASSENRGPIQYF.

This chain uses TRBV20-1 with TRBJ2-5; the match to TRBD1 covers 9 bases. V was pared by 1 base and J by 1 base, with 4 bases of the junction left unmatched. The CDR3 contains 15 residues. Per the germline V gene, CDR1 is DFQATT and CDR2 is SNEGSKA (reference sequence). DNA of the CDR3: TGCAGTGCTAGAGGGGACAGGGAAGTCCAAGAGACCCAGTACTTC. It translates to CSARGDREVQETQYF.

The rearrangement joins TRBV19 to TRBJ2-7, with TRBD2 matching 9 bases. Germline CDR1 is LNHDA and CDR2 is SQIVND (reference sequence). The CDR3 has 13 amino acids. The J segment lost 2 bases and the V segment lost 7 bases, leaving 3 bases of the junction unmatched. CDR3 DNA sequence: TGTGCCAGTAAGACTAGCGGAACCTACGAGCAGTACTTC. This sequence encodes CASKTSGTYEQYF. Full variable domain (rest looked up from reference TRBV19 and TRBJ2-7): DGGITQSPKYLFRKEGQNVTLSCEQNLNHDAMYWYRQDPGQGLRLIYYSQIVNDFQKGDIAEGYSVSREKKESFPLTVTSAQKNPTAFYLCASKTSGTYEQYFGPGTRLTVT.

This clonotype was observed at least ten times. This chain links TRBV11-3 with TRBJ2-7; D possibly corresponds to TRBD2 (6 bases). V was pared by 5 bases and J by 2 bases, with 13 bases between. This CDR3 has 14 residues. The germline V gene encodes CDR1 SGHNT and CDR2 YENEEA. In DNA form, the CDR3 reads TGTGCCAGCAGCCCATTAGCGGAACCCTACGAGCAGTACTTC. It is translated as CASSPLAEPYEQYF.

About this clonotype itself: Just one base apart from a much larger clone, this may be a read error. The chain employs TRBV5-8 and TRBJ2-5; the D is unclear. The V gene's germline CDR1 is SGHTS and CDR2 YDEGEE. V lost 0 bases and J 7 bases, leaving 10 bases between the germline ends. The CDR3 loop spans 13 amino acids. The CDR3 region has the DNA TGTGCCAGCAGCTTGGGGGCCGCAGGGACCCAGTACTTC. This sequence encodes CASSLGAAGTQYF.

This clonotype showed up many times. The chain joins TRBV5-4 to TRBJ2-7, with 10 bases that match TRBD1. Germline values: CDR1 SGHNT, CDR2 YYREEE (reference sequence). Unmatched junction bases numbered 7, after V lost 1 base and J lost 0 bases. The CDR3 runs to 17 residues. The CDR3 sequence: CASSLRTGDRGSYEQYF. As DNA, the CDR3 is TGTGCCAGCAGCTTGAGGACGGGGGACAGGGGCTCCTACGAGCAGTACTTC.

Points on this clonotype: No conserved phenylalanine or tryptophan is present at the end of the CDR3, so a read error is the likely explanation. It is unclear where the CDR3 begins or ends on the DNA, so no DNA is shown, and the CDR3 is as TCRdb lists it. The CDR3 here is CAISDGLAGVNEQLI. The chain recombines TRBV10-3 with TRBJ2-1; the table calls TRBD2, which could not be checked here. Both ends counted, the CDR3 spans 15 residues. The V gene's germline CDR1 is ENHRY and CDR2 SYGVKD.

The chain employs TRBV19 and TRBJ2-7; 12 bases fit TRBD1. This CDR3 region has 15 residues. V lost 4 bases to trimming and J lost 3 bases; unmatched junction nucleotides: 4. CDR1 is LNHDA and CDR2 is SQIVND in the germline V gene (reference sequence). The CDR3 DNA sequence: TGTGCCAGTAGTAAGGGACAGGGGGCTAACTACGAGCAGTACTTC. Residues: CASSKGQGANYEQYF.

Concerning this clonotype: This sequence may be a read error, since a much larger clone differs from it by one base. The DNA for the CDR3 is TGTGCCAGCAACCATCTAGTGGATAACACCGGGGAGCTGTTTTTT. Translating gives CASNHLVDNTGELFF. This chain connects TRBV2 to TRBJ2-2; no definite D call. CDR1 and CDR2 (germline): SNHLY, FYNNEI. The V and J ends lost 7 bases and 2 bases respectively, with 14 bases between them. The CDR3 covers 15 residues.

In its sample, this clonotype was seen many times. The chain carries TRBV7-9 and TRBJ2-5; 12 bases align to TRBD2. Germline lookup yields CDR1 SEHNR and CDR2 FQNEAQ (reference sequence). After removal of 0 bases from V and 2 bases from J, the junction contained 7 bases not matched to a gene. The CDR3 has 18 amino acids. The CDR3 DNA follows: TGTGCCAGCAGCTTAGCCCGGCTAGCGGGAGGGATGCAAGAGACCCAGTACTTC. Amino acids: CASSLARLAGGMQETQYF.

Many counts were recorded for this clonotype. The rearrangement uses TRBV29-1 and TRBJ2-1; 13 positions match TRBD2. V shed 6 bases, J shed 8 bases, and the junction held 16 bases outside the gene matches. Germline-derived CDR1 and CDR2 are SQVTM and ANQGSEA. The CDR3 covers 17 residues. CDR3 nucleotides: TGCAGCGTCCTGACTAGCGGGAGGTCGTTATTCAAGTATGAGCAGTTCTTC. Translation: CSVLTSGRSLFKYEQFF.

This clonotype has a handful of counts. A much larger clone is a single base away; this may be a read error. The gene calls are TRBV7-9 and TRBJ1-1; D possibly corresponds to TRBD1 (6 bases). Germline loops: CDR1 SEHNR, CDR2 FQNEAQ (reference sequence). V was pared by 1 base and J by 7 bases, with 10 bases between. This CDR3 contains 13 residues. For the CDR3, the DNA is TGTGCCAGCAGCTTAGGAGCACAGGGTGAAGCTTTCTTT. Protein product: CASSLGAQGEAFF.

The chain has TRBV7-2 and TRBJ1-3, with 10 bases identical to TRBD1. V shed 5 bases, J shed 2 bases, and the junction held 3 bases outside the gene matches. CDR3 size: 15 residues. Germline CDR1 is SGHTA and CDR2 is FQGNSA. This CDR3 reads CASSRTGGTGNTIYF. CDR3 nucleotide sequence: TGTGCCAGCAGCCGGACAGGGGGTACTGGAAACACCATATATTTT. The full variable domain, with the rest looked up from reference TRBV7-2 and TRBJ1-3, is GAGVSQSPSNKVTEKGKDVELRCDPISGHTALYWYRQSLGQGLEFLIYFQGNSAPDKSGLPSDRFSAERTGGSVSTLTIQRTQQEDSAVYLCASSRTGGTGNTIYFGEGSWLTVV.

The sample holds a few counts of this clonotype. The chain has TRBV27 and TRBJ2-1; maybe TRBD2 (5 bases). Trimming pared 5 bases from V and 7 bases from J, leaving 12 bases between. CDR1 MNHEY and CDR2 SMNVEV come from the germline V gene (reference sequence). The CDR3 contains 13 residues. For the CDR3, the DNA is TGTGCCAGCAGTCAAGCCTTAGCGAATGAGCAGTTCTTC. Encoded protein: CASSQALANEQFF.

This clonotype was recorded at least ten times. This sequence joins TRBV10-3 and TRBJ2-7, with D maybe TRBD1 (6 bases). CDR1 and CDR2 (germline): ENHRY, SYGVKD. Trimming pared 6 bases from V and 4 bases from J, leaving 16 bases between. CDR3 length: 14 residues. This CDR3 is CAISPGVGAYEQYF. CDR3 DNA sequence: TGTGCCATCAGCCCTGGGGTGGGGGCTTACGAGCAGTACTTC.

The chain combines TRBV5-6 with TRBJ2-7, with D perhaps matching TRBD2 (6 bases). The V gene's germline CDR1 is SGHDT and CDR2 YYEEEE. The CDR3 loop spans 17 amino acids. V was shortened by 6 bases and J by 7 bases, with 29 bases between the two germline ends. CDR3 sequence reads: CASTLRLSGSSRGEQYF. CDR3 DNA sequence: TGTGCCAGCACCCTAAGGCTTAGCGGCTCCTCACGGGGGGAGCAGTACTTC.

The rearrangement links TRBV7-2 to TRBJ1-5; 7 nucleotides agree with TRBD1. In germline, CDR1 is SGHTA, CDR2 FQGNSA. This CDR3 region has 14 residues. V gave up 3 bases and J gave up 5 bases; unmatched junction bases: 4. The CDR3 region is CASSFGTEYQPQHF. The CDR3 DNA sequence: TGTGCCAGCAGCTTTGGGACAGAATATCAGCCCCAGCATTTT. The complete variable domain, with remaining parts taken from reference TRBV7-2 and TRBJ1-5, reads GAGVSQSPSNKVTEKGKDVELRCDPISGHTALYWYRQSLGQGLEFLIYFQGNSAPDKSGLPSDRFSAERTGGSVSTLTIQRTQQEDSAVYLCASSFGTEYQPQHFGDGTRLSIL.

This chain connects TRBV18 to TRBJ2-1; 7 bases map to TRBD2. J was trimmed by 0 bases and V by 1 base; bases with no gene match: 6. Germline V lookup: CDR1 KGHSH, CDR2 LQKENI. The length of the CDR3 is 17 residues. The CDR3 DNA reads as TGTGCCAGCTCACCACGGGGTAGCGGGTACTCCTACAATGAGCAGTTCTTC. The encoded protein is CASSPRGSGYSYNEQFF.

This chain joins TRBV27 and TRBJ2-2; 9 positions agree with TRBD2. Germline values: CDR1 MNHEY, CDR2 SMNVEV (reference sequence). Trimming took 6 bases from V and 4 from J; bases not matched to a gene: 6. The CDR3 consists of 15 residues. The CDR3 region has the DNA TGTGCCAGCAGAATAGCGGGAGATGGCACCGGGGAGCTGTTTTTT. Its protein product is CASRIAGDGTGELFF.